What follows describes a single T cell receptor beta chain. The target antigen is unknown. There are 15 residues in the CDR3. With 7 bases clipped from V and 1 base from J, the junction kept 5 bases outside the gene matches. Germline V lookup: CDR1 ENHRY, CDR2 SYGVKD. The sample belongs to a study of cytomegalovirus exposure and HLA in healthy donors. 13 Jbeta primers and 60 Vbeta primers were used for the PCR. Per the original methods: Later reanalysis found 75 million to 95 million unique TCR beta chains, about 11 million of them shared. The repertoire was sequenced with immunoSEQ multiplex PCR; TCRdb's copy has only in-frame clones and lacks some. D and trimming come from the DNA, and the V and J calls and clone size come from that table. The sample has 150,000 to 180,000 clones, under 85% seen once. Study-wide points: The dataset shows that most TCR sequences were rare, while some public TCRs occurred in many donors. After further analysis at a later stage, 17,000 or so TCR beta sequences were associated with HLA alleles at 0.05 false discovery rate.

V is TRBV10-3 and J is TRBJ2-2; TRBD1 matches at 8 bases. This TCR derives from a man between 18 and 29 years old in good health and CMV-seronegative. Sequenced input: PBMCs. CDR3 sequence: CAITLGTGNTGELFF. The DNA for the CDR3 is TGTGCCATCACCCTGGGGACAGGGAACACCGGGGAGCTGTTTTTT.